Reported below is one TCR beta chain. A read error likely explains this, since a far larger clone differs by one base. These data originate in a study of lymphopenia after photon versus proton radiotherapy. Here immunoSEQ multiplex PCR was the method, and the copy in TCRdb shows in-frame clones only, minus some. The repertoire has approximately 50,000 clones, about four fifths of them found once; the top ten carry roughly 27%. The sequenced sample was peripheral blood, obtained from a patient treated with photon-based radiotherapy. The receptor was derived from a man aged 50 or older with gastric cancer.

The CDR3 reads CASSQGGDVGTEAFF. CDR3 sequence (DNA): TGTGCCAGCAGCCAAGGCGGGGACGTAGGCACTGAAGCTTTCTTT. This chain connects TRBV14 to TRBJ1-1, with D perhaps matching TRBD1 (5 bases). Germline V gene data show CDR1 as SGHDN and CDR2 as FVKESK. The CDR3 is made up of 15 amino acids. Trimming cost V 1 base and J 4 bases, with 13 bases left between them.